This entry lists 27 T cell receptor beta chains sequenced from one sample in a study of T cells in localized non-small cell lung cancer. Clones were read by immunoSEQ multiplex PCR, and TCRdb kept only the in-frame ones, dropping some. The sample contains tens of thousands of clones, approximately 90% of which appear only once. Sequences were derived from peripheral blood mononuclear cells, sampled before any cancer treatment. The origin of the receptors is a male donor aged 60 or over with stage II lung adenocarcinoma.

This clone has only one observation. The gene calls are TRBV28 and TRBJ2-7; D possibly corresponds to TRBD2 (6 bases). In germline, CDR1 is MDHEN, CDR2 SYDVKM. CDR3 size: 14 residues. The germline V and J ends were trimmed by 2 bases and 1 base, with 9 bases remaining between them. Here the CDR3 reads CASSLQGGSYEQYF. Written as DNA, the CDR3 is TGTGCCAGCAGTTTACAGGGAGGATCCTACGAGCAGTACTTC.

This clone has a handful of counts. This chain joins TRBV27 and TRBJ2-3; 7 positions agree with TRBD2. Germline lookup yields CDR1 MNHEY and CDR2 SMNVEV (reference sequence). The CDR3 runs to 17 residues. The trim removed 6 bases at V and 10 bases at J, leaving 22 bases unmatched. The CDR3 here is CASSPPSGGSFTGAQYF. The CDR3 DNA reads as TGTGCCAGCAGCCCCCCGAGTGGCGGGAGCTTCACGGGGGCGCAGTATTTT.

Points on this clone: The same CDR3 arises from other DNA sequences in this sample as well. The chain has TRBV7-2 and TRBJ2-1; 10 bases are shared with TRBD2. Germline V gene data show CDR1 as SGHTA and CDR2 as FQGNSA. The CDR3 loop spans 15 amino acids. With V trimmed by 8 bases and J by 0 bases, 4 bases remained unmatched. DNA for the CDR3: TGTGCCAGCCTAGCGGGAGCGTTCTCCTACAATGAGCAGTTCTTC. Translated: CASLAGAFSYNEQFF.

The chain joins TRBV6-1 to TRBJ2-5; TRBD2 matches 13 bases. The CDR3 spans 16 residues. Per germline, CDR1 MNHNS and CDR2 SASEGT. The V gene end was trimmed by 6 bases and the J gene end by 4 bases; junction bases not matched to a gene: 8. DNA of the CDR3: TGTGCCAGCAGCGAACAACTAGCGGGGGGGGTAGAGACCCAGTACTTC. It translates to CASSEQLAGGVETQYF.

Within the sample, this clone is medium-sized. This chain uses TRBV27 with TRBJ1-1, with D unresolved. Germline V gene lookup returns CDR1 MNHEY and CDR2 SMNVEV (reference sequence). CDR3 size: 13 residues. The germline V and J ends were trimmed by 6 bases and 1 base, with 9 bases remaining between them. The CDR3 reads CASSLGENTEAFF. DNA for the CDR3: TGTGCCAGCAGCTTGGGAGAGAACACTGAAGCTTTCTTT.

This chain uses TRBV25-1 with TRBJ2-7; 8 nucleotides align to TRBD2. V trimming: 5 bases; J trimming: 3 bases; junction bases outside the gene matches: 9. Looked up from germline, CDR1 is MGHDK and CDR2 is SYGVNS. CDR3 length equals 15 residues. In DNA form, the CDR3 reads TGTGCCAGCAGTCCCTGGACGGGAGGGATCTACGAGCAGTACTTC. It encodes CASSPWTGGIYEQYF.

The chain employs TRBV19 and TRBJ1-5; D uncertain. V lost 7 bases and J lost 3, with 7 bases in between. CDR1 and CDR2 (germline): LNHDA, SQIVND (reference sequence). The CDR3 consists of 12 residues. The CDR3 spells CASTDVNQPQHF. The DNA for the CDR3 is TGTGCCAGTACTGACGTCAATCAGCCCCAGCATTTT.

The chain recombines TRBV7-8 with TRBJ1-1; D unclear. The V and J ends lost 1 base and 1 base respectively, with 7 bases between them. The CDR3 spans 14 residues. Germline V gene data show CDR1 as SGHVS and CDR2 as FQNEAQ. CDR3 sequence reads: CASSLEWQNTEAFF. CDR3 coding DNA: TGTGCCAGCAGCTTAGAATGGCAGAACACTGAAGCTTTCTTT.

The chain carries TRBV6-4 and TRBJ2-2, with D perhaps TRBD2 (5 bases). Germline V CDR1 and CDR2: MRHNA, SNTAGT. The V and J ends lost 6 bases and 5 bases respectively, with 22 bases between them. The CDR3 loop spans 17 amino acids. In DNA form, the CDR3 reads TGTGCCAGCAGCCCCCCCGGGGTCCTAGAAAGAACCGGGGAGCTGTTTTTT. As protein: CASSPPGVLERTGELFF.

Comment on this clone: This sample includes further DNA sequences coding for the same CDR3. This rearrangement joins TRBV19 to TRBJ1-2; D not certain. The CDR3 totals 15 residues. The V gene's germline CDR1 is LNHDA and CDR2 SQIVND (reference sequence). Trimming took off 6 bases at V and 5 bases at J, with 19 bases between the two ends. CDR3 coding DNA: TGTGCCAGTAGACCTCCGGTCTCGGGGTCGTATGGCTACACCTTC. Its protein product is CASRPPVSGSYGYTF. Looking up the rest from reference TRBV19 and TRBJ1-2 gives the full variable domain: DGGITQSPKYLFRKEGQNVTLSCEQNLNHDAMYWYRQDPGQGLRLIYYSQIVNDFQKGDIAEGYSVSREKKESFPLTVTSAQKNPTAFYLCASRPPVSGSYGYTFGSGTRLTVV.

The chain is built from TRBV7-2 and TRBJ2-6; unclear D gene. CDR1 is SGHTA and CDR2 is FQGNSA in the germline V gene. The CDR3 is 17 residues long. V was clipped by 5 bases and J by 1 base, with 15 bases between them. CDR3 DNA sequence: TGTGCCAGCAGCCCCTCCCCCCTACGGTCTGGGGCCAACGTCCTGACTTTC. Encoded protein: CASSPSPLRSGANVLTF.

The chain employs TRBV4-1 and TRBJ1-4; no clear D. This CDR3 is built from 15 residues. The germline V gene encodes CDR1 MGHRA and CDR2 YSYEKL. Trimming shortened V by 1 base and J by 4 bases, and 10 bases separated the two germline ends. The CDR3 sequence is CASSQARSGNEKLFF. The CDR3 DNA reads as TGCGCCAGCAGCCAAGCCCGAAGCGGTAATGAAAAACTGTTTTTT.

Here the CDR3 reads CAWSVEGGTSGNTIYF. Here the CDR3 DNA reads TGTGCCTGGAGTGTGGAGGGAGGGACCTCTGGAAACACCATATATTTT. This sequence joins TRBV30 and TRBJ1-3; D is perhaps TRBD1 (5 bases). The CDR3 is 16 amino acids. Germline CDR1 GTSNPN, CDR2 SVGIG (reference sequence). Trimming left V 0 bases short and J 0 bases short, with 12 bases between. The variable domain in full, with the rest retrieved from reference TRBV30 and TRBJ1-3, is SQTIHQWPATLVQPVGSPLSLECTVEGTSNPNLYWYRQAAGRGLQLLFYSVGIGQISSEVPQNLSASRPQDRQFILSSKKLLLSDSGFYLCAWSVEGGTSGNTIYFGEGSWLTVV.

V gene TRBV10-3 combines with J gene TRBJ1-2, with D perhaps TRBD1 (5 bases). This CDR3 comprises 13 residues. Germline CDR1 reads ENHRY; CDR2 reads SYGVKD. Between the trimmed V and J ends, which lost 6 bases and 8 bases, there was a span of 16 bases. The chain's CDR3 is CAIRGDPQGGYTF. CDR3 in DNA: TGTGCCATCAGGGGGGACCCCCAGGGAGGCTACACCTTC.

This clone showed up just once. This chain links TRBV7-3 with TRBJ2-1; a weak D match, TRBD2 (6 bases). V shed 5 bases and J shed 4 bases, with 21 bases lying between them. The CDR3 totals 17 residues. The germline gives CDR1 SGHTA, CDR2 FQGTGA. The CDR3 is CASSKAEGTAGYNEQFF. The CDR3 DNA follows: TGTGCCAGCAGCAAAGCGGAGGGGACCGCGGGTTACAATGAGCAGTTCTTC.

The J gene is TRBJ2-1, the V gene TRBV18, with D possibly TRBD2 on 7 matching bases. V was trimmed by 9 bases and J by 10 bases, leaving 16 bases between them. The CDR3 length is 12 residues. Germline CDR1 reads KGHSH; CDR2 reads LQKENI. CDR3 DNA sequence: TGTGCCAGTGCTGGGGGGGCGAGGGAGCAGTTCTTC. This sequence encodes CASAGGAREQFF.

The chain couples TRBV10-3 to TRBJ1-5, with D possibly TRBD1 on 5 matching bases. V was shortened by 2 bases and J by 1 base, with 6 bases between the two germline ends. CDR1 is ENHRY and CDR2 is SYGVKD in the germline V gene. The CDR3 spans 14 residues. For the CDR3, the DNA is TGTGCCATCAGTGAGGCAGGGAGCAATCAGCCCCAGCATTTT. Translating it yields CAISEAGSNQPQHF.

The chain recombines TRBV7-8 with TRBJ2-5; a weak D match, TRBD2 (5 bases). Germline CDR1 and CDR2: SGHVS and FQNEAQ. The CDR3 has 13 residues. Trimming cost V 5 bases and J 4 bases, with 11 bases left between them. The CDR3 DNA reads as TGTGCCAGCAGCCGCGACCGGGGAGAGACCCAGTACTTC. Translated, it gives CASSRDRGETQYF.

The chain recombines TRBV15 with TRBJ2-7; D is uncertain. The V gene's germline CDR1 is LNHNV and CDR2 YYDKDF (reference sequence). The CDR3 length is 14 residues. Trimming pared 1 base from V and 1 base from J, leaving 8 bases between. The CDR3, as DNA: TGTGCCACCAGCAGAGGTCAGATTTCCTACGAGCAGTACTTC. Its protein is CATSRGQISYEQYF.

The rearrangement uses TRBV11-3 and TRBJ2-7; D gene ambiguous. The CDR3 has 11 residues. Trimming left V 1 base short and J 7 bases short, with 5 bases between. Germline V gene sequence: CDR1 SGHNT, CDR2 YENEEA. CDR3 protein: CASSLGEEQYF. For the CDR3, the DNA is TGTGCCAGCAGCTTAGGCGAGGAGCAGTACTTC.

The chain couples TRBV5-5 to TRBJ2-2; possibly TRBD1 for D (6 bases). The CDR3 has 16 amino acids. In germline, CDR1 is SGHKS, CDR2 YYEKEE (reference sequence). Trimming shortened V by 6 bases and J by 2 bases, and 17 bases separated the two germline ends. CDR3 in amino acids: CASIPGAGANTGELFF. CDR3 nucleotides: TGTGCCAGCATCCCCGGGGCAGGGGCCAACACCGGGGAGCTGTTTTTT.

This clone was observed once. V usage is TRBV18 and J usage is TRBJ2-5, with D possibly being TRBD1 (5 bases). The CDR3 covers 15 residues. Germline V gene sequence: CDR1 KGHSH, CDR2 LQKENI. V lost 4 bases, J lost 2 bases, and 14 bases lay in between. The CDR3 region has the DNA TGTGCCAGCTCACGCCACCAGGGTGGGCAAGAGACCCAGTACTTC. It translates to CASSRHQGGQETQYF.

The rearrangement uses TRBV28 and TRBJ1-3; 7 bases map to TRBD1. The CDR3 covers 14 residues. Germline CDR1 is MDHEN and CDR2 is SYDVKM. With 6 bases clipped from V and 8 bases from J, the junction kept 10 bases outside the gene matches. The CDR3 sequence: CASSRTTGRDTIYF. The CDR3 region has the DNA TGTGCCAGCAGCCGTACGACAGGGAGGGACACCATATATTTT.

This rearrangement joins TRBV5-1 to TRBJ2-7, with 7 bases identical to TRBD1. The CDR3 is 15 residues long. With V trimmed by 3 bases and J by 3 bases, 9 bases remained unmatched. The V gene's germline CDR1 is SGHRS and CDR2 YFSETQ. The CDR3: CASSSAGGSGYEQYF. The CDR3 DNA follows: TGCGCCAGCAGCTCGGCAGGGGGTTCAGGCTACGAGCAGTACTTC.

This clone was picked up one time. The chain carries TRBV5-4 and TRBJ2-1; 9 bases match TRBD1. The CDR3 length is 14 residues. Trimming at V came to 4 bases and at J to 8 bases, leaving 7 bases not matched to a gene. Per the germline V gene, CDR1 is SGHNT and CDR2 is YYREEE (reference sequence). The CDR3 DNA follows: TGTGCCAGCAGCCTTGACAGGGGGGCCCATGAGCAGTTCTTC. It is translated as CASSLDRGAHEQFF.

The CDR3 sequence: CASSTKGSTDTQYF. The CDR3 DNA follows: TGTGCCAGCAGCACTAAGGGGAGCACAGATACGCAGTATTTT. The chain is built from TRBV28 and TRBJ2-3; a possible D gene is TRBD1 (5 bases). Trimming cost V 6 bases and J 0 bases, with 10 bases left between them. CDR1 and CDR2 (germline): MDHEN, SYDVKM. The CDR3 is 14 residues long.

The chain couples TRBV7-9 to TRBJ1-5; TRBD1 agrees at 8 bases. Trimming removed 5 bases from V and 2 bases from J; junction bases left unmatched: 5. This CDR3 has 15 residues. Germline V gives CDR1 SEHNR, CDR2 FQNEAQ (reference sequence). CDR3 bases: TGTGCCAGCAGCAAGACAGGGGCAGGCAATCAGCCCCAGCATTTT. Translated: CASSKTGAGNQPQHF. Based on the CDR3 plus reference TRBV7-9 and TRBJ1-5, the full variable domain is DTGVSQNPRHKITKRGQNVTFRCDPISEHNRLYWYRQTLGQGPEFLTYFQNEAQLEKSRLLSDRFSAERPKGSFSTLEIQRTEQGDSAMYLCASSKTGAGNQPQHFGDGTRLSIL.